This paragraph reports one T cell receptor (beta chain). TCRdb's table, derived via immunoSEQ multiplex PCR, lists solely in-frame clones and lacks some. The sample shows over 15,000 clones, 70% to 90% of them seen only once. The CDR3 is 15 amino acids. CDR1 and CDR2 (germline): SGHRS, YFSETQ. Trimming removed 3 bases from V and 5 bases from J; junction bases left unmatched: 9. This entry is derived from a study of T cells in narcolepsy. The sequenced sample was memory (CD45RA-) CD4+ T cells from blood. The rearrangement joins TRBV5-1 to TRBJ2-7; TRBD1 matches at 9 bases. This TCR came from a human donor in good health. The CDR3 is CASSSPGQGLDEQYF. The CDR3 DNA reads as TGCGCCAGCAGCTCTCCGGGACAGGGTCTGGACGAGCAGTACTTC.